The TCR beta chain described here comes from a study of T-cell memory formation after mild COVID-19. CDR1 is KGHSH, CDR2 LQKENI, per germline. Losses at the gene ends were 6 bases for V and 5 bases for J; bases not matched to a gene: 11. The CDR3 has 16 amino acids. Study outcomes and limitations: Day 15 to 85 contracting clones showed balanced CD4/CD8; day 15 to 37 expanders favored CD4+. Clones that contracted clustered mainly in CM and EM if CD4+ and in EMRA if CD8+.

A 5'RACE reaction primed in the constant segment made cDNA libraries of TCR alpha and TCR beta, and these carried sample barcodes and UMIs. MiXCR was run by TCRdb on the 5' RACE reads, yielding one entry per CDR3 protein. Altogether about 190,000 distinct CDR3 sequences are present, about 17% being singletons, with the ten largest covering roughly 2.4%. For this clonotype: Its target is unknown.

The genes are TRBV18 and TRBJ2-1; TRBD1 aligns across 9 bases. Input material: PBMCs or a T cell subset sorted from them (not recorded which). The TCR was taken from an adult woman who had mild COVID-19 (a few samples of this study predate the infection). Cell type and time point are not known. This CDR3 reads CASSLIPGQGNNEQFF. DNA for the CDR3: TGTGCCAGCTCGCTGATACCGGGACAGGGAAACAATGAGCAGTTCTTC.